The present entry profiles one TCR beta chain with its context. Its cognate antigen is unknown. Germline V gene lookup returns CDR1 SGHTA and CDR2 FQGNSA. The CDR3 covers 16 residues. V lost 5 bases, J lost 8 bases, and 14 bases stayed unmatched. This entry belongs to a study of blood T cells in healthy people across ages. Through a sample-barcoded 5' primer and a J-beta primer mix, a second PCR was run for roughly 6 to 11 cycles. TCRdb fed the 5' RACE reads into MiXCR, producing one record per CDR3 protein. This table has hundreds of thousands of distinct CDR3 sequences, roughly three fifths appearing once. Whole-study findings and limits: A strong correlation was seen between TCR beta diversity and naive T cell percentage.

Sequencing was performed on blood. This receptor was taken from a man aged 35-49 years in good health. The V gene is TRBV7-2, the J gene TRBJ2-1, with TRBD2 matching over 8 bases. CDR3 nucleotide sequence: TGTGCCAGCAGCCCGGGGGGGCGGGGCGGGAGTGATGAGCAGTTCTTC. This encodes CASSPGGRGGSDEQFF.